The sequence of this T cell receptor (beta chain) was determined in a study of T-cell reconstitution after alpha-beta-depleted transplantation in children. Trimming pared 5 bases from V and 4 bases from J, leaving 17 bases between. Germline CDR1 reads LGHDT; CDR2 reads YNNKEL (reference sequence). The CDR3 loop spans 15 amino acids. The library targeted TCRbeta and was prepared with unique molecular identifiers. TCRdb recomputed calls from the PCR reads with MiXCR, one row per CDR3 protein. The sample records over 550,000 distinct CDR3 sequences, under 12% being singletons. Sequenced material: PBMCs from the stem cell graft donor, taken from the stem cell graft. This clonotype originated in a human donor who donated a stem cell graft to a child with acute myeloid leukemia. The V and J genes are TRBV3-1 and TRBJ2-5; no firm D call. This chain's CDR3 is CASSEWATNGETQYF. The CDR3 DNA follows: TGTGCCAGCAGCGAATGGGCTACCAACGGAGAGACCCAGTACTTC.